This entry features one TCR beta chain sequence. This clonotype was found many times. Its antigen has not been determined. No quality values exist for individual bases; no much larger clone is one base distant. The data stem from a study of regulatory T cells in long-lasting Graves disease listed by TCRdb under 2021. Regarding the complete study: Persistent Graves' disease was defined as antithyroid drug treatment for over 5 years with persistently positive TSH receptor autoantibodies. Peripheral blood TCR sequencing and RNA sequencing compared persistent Graves' disease patients with newly diagnosed Graves' disease patients. The study was conducted in China and was registered as a clinical trial. A total of about 35 samples underwent TCR sequencing, from roughly 13 patients with persistent Graves' disease and some 20 patients with newly diagnosed Graves' disease. Antithyroid drugs had been taken for roughly 10 years on average by persistent Graves' disease patients in the clinical cohort.

The trim is 2 bases for V and 2 bases for J, with a gap of 13 bases between the germline ends. The germline V gene sets CDR1 to MDHEN and CDR2 to SYDVKM. From its cysteine to its phenylalanine, the CDR3 spans 15 amino acids. Only the CDR3 part of the read is kept: 45 bases, read in frame from the first base. The time point label, as the study defines it: persistent/refractory GD, antithyroid drugs over 5 years with positive TRAb. RNA was extracted from PBMCs in TRIzol for both TCR sequencing and RNA sequencing. The diagnosis of Graves' disease was made according to American Thyroid Association guidelines. Patients were recruited from an endocrinology department in Xi'an, China. Each patient gave around 9 milliliters of peripheral blood, collected in an EDTA anticoagulant tube. Ficoll Paque Plus density gradient separation was used to isolate PBMCs, and no additional T cell sorting was done. An Agilent 2100 Bioanalyzer and agarose gel were used to assess RNA quality, and a NanoDrop 2000 was used to measure RNA concentration.

Receptor amplification or capture employed multiplex PCR. The sample was run on an Illumina HiSeq 4000. iRepertoire HTBI primers and Arm-PCR amplification of CDR3 regions were used to construct TCR beta libraries. PCR products were gel purified before sequencing. The original methods were these. Across samples, 60 to 75 TRBV and over 11 TRBJ segments were identified and used for gene usage analysis of CDR3 amino acid clonotypes. COPE and FqMerger were used to merge filtered high-quality paired reads into contigs. Contigs were aligned with BLAST to IMGT TRBV, TRBD and TRBJ reference genes, and CDR3 was defined per IMGT. Highly expanded clones were defined as clonotypes with a frequency above 0.1%. Repertoire diversity was measured by Shannon entropy, and V-J evenness by the Gini coefficient. A clonotype found in more than one individual was treated as public. TCRdb applied fastp at Q25 and MiXCR to the public reads, then kept only in-frame beta chains. Identical CDR3 proteins give one entry, which carries the most common genes and DNA. What appears here as the V and J calls and clone size reflects TCRdb's work, not the paper's. The sample includes 400,000 to 500,000 distinct CDR3 sequences, with 20% to 25% observed a single time. Of the sample, under 9% is held by the ten largest clones.

Overall results and qualifications from the work: More public clonotypes were shared among persistent patients (2,741) than among newly diagnosed patients (roughly 1,000). The study examined only peripheral blood because the primary lesion, thyroid tissue, could not be accessed. Lower TCR Shannon entropy and fewer highly expanded clones were observed in persistent Graves' disease patients than in newly diagnosed patients, which suggested clonal expansion. Sequencing and analysis were limited to the TCR beta chain. As a limitation, the authors acknowledged that the small sample size may reduce accuracy. Preferential use of TRBV28, TRBJ1-2 and TRBJ2-5 was observed in persistent disease, whereas TRBV20-1 and TRBJ2-1 were favored in newly diagnosed disease.

The V and J genes are TRBV28 and TRBJ2-7, with the D gene too uncertain to name. This specimen was peripheral blood mononuclear cells (PBMCs), taken when the disease was refractory, from a patient treated with antithyroid drugs. This receptor was obtained from a female donor with Graves disease. In nucleotides, the sequence is TGTGCCAGCAGTTTACGGGTGCAAATAACCTACGAGCAGTACTTC. This encodes CASSLRVQITYEQYF.